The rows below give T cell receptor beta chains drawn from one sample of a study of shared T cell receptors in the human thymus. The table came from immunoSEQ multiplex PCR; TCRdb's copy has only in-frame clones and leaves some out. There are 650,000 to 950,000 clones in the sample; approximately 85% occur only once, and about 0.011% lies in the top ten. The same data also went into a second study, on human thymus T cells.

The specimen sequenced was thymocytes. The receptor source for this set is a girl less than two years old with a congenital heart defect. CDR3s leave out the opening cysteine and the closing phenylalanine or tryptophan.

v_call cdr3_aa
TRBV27 ASSKERGAPSYNEQF
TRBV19 ASRQRGLYNEQF
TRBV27 ASSLKLRDRVFSLY
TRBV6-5 ASSYSRTGRKLF
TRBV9 ASSVVDATGELF
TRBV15 ATSRDGVGQGAGGYT
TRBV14 ASHGATEAF
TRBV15 ATKDYSSNYGYT
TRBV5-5 ASSSPPDFEPMEITDTQY
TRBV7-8 ASRAGDYGYT
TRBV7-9 ASRGQGRGGSTEAF
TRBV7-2 ASSLEGRGHYSNQPQH
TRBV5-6 ASSPGSSGADTEAF
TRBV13 ASSLRQWTGELF
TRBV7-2 ASSPDFGGVNQPQH
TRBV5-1 ASSLSYRRAQSGNTIY
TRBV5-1 ASSLVAGGTEAF
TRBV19 GPIVPAGEKLF
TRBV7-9 ASSLGSGGGANTEAF
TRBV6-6 ASSYGDTSGNTIY
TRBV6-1 ASRVPRTSYEQY
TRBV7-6 ASSFHPYQTSGGINEQF
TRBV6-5 ASSWMRGNTDTQY
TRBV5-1 ASSLGQEDTEAF
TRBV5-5 ASSPKGQGRLYTEAF
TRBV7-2 ASSLMGGGPAGNNYGYT
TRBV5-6 ASSLGQRDTEAF
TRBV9 ASSPAAGAYGYT
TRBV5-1 ASSRDTGRNNEQF
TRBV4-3 ASSQDGGSGNTIY
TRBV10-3 AISGTPGYYGYT
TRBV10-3 AISPRVRTLTKGHPLSYEQY
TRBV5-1 ASSLEGQGSYNEQF
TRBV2 ASTSPSPGDRVGQRDETQY
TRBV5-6 ASNLNFEGQFKMNTEAF
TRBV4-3 ASSQTRAPANEKLF
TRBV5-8 ASSLVENSPLH
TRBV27 ASSLGQGEDYGYT
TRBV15 ATSRDLVDEKLF
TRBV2 ASSRMDRRVILGGYT
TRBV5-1 ASSRQNQREGTGELF
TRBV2 ASSVLGTGYSGNTIY
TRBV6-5 ASRREPNEKLF
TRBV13 ASGQIDRGPEAF
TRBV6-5 ASSKNIFDFYGYT
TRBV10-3 AISERGDESTDTQY
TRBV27 ATWTGNPLNYGYT
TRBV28 ASSPGEGNYGYT
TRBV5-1 ASSPDQKTSQPGDTIY
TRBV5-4 ASSPDRAVEQY
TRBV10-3 ATRQNGYT
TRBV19 ASSISSGDTFFRTDTQY
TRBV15 ATTRGEGTYEQY
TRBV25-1 ASSDPSKRGTADTQY
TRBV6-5 ASSPLGTGVDEQY
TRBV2 ASSEKGHQETQY
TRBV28 ASGIQSEQF
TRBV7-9 ASSPGNRPPAVTEAF